The 12 T cell receptor beta chains below come from one sample, sequenced in a study of shared clonotypes between healthy human individuals. Clones were sequenced by immunoSEQ multiplex PCR, and TCRdb holds only the in-frame ones, with some missing. The repertoire holds 1,100,000 or so clones, with approximately 80% as singletons. Sequenced sample: memory CD4+ T cells from PBMCs. Subset given: CD45RA-negative fraction. Receptors originate from a man aged 18 to 30 in good health. Some clones in this sample may be carry-over from other donors' samples.

The chain joins TRBV6-6 to TRBJ1-3, with no clear D. With 6 bases removed from V and 0 bases from J, the gap between germline ends came to 12 bases. This CDR3 contains 15 residues. The germline V gene encodes CDR1 MNHNY and CDR2 SVGAGI (reference sequence). CDR3 protein: CASRDHGRSGNTIYF. The CDR3 DNA reads as TGTGCCAGCAGAGACCACGGACGCTCTGGAAACACCATATATTTT.

The chain couples TRBV6-6 to TRBJ1-1, with 7 bases aligning to TRBD1. Per germline, CDR1 MNHNY and CDR2 SVGAGI (reference sequence). CDR3 length equals 14 residues. The CDR3 sequence is CALGGGASDTEAFF. As DNA, the CDR3 is TGTGCACTCGGAGGGGGCGCGTCGGACACTGAAGCTTTCTTT.

The CDR3 is CAGQHQSGKEETQYF. Written as DNA, the CDR3 is TGTGCCGGCCAGCATCAGAGCGGGAAAGAAGAGACCCAGTACTTC. The chain links TRBV2 to TRBJ2-5, with 7 bases that match TRBD2. The CDR3 length is 15 residues. V lost 11 bases, J lost 3 bases, and 15 bases stayed unmatched. CDR1 and CDR2 from the germline V gene are SNHLY and FYNNEI.

For the CDR3, the DNA is TGCGCCAGCAGCCTAGGGACCATGGGAACCGGGGAGCTGTTTTTT. Encoded protein: CASSLGTMGTGELFF. The chain has TRBV4-1 and TRBJ2-2; tentatively, D is TRBD1 or TRBD2 (5 bases each). V was pared by 4 bases and J by 5 bases, with 14 bases between. CDR1 is MGHRA and CDR2 is YSYEKL in the germline V gene. This CDR3 region has 15 residues.

CDR3 residues: CSGVQGGDGYTF. In DNA form, the CDR3 reads TGCAGCGGGGTCCAGGGGGGAGATGGCTACACCTTC. This rearrangement joins TRBV29-1 to TRBJ1-2; 7 nucleotides match TRBD1. Unmatched junction bases numbered 8, after V lost 7 bases and J lost 6 bases. Germline CDR1 and CDR2: SQVTM and ANQGSEA. This CDR3 has 12 amino acids. Drawing the rest from reference TRBV29-1 and TRBJ1-2, the complete variable domain is SAVISQKPSRDICQRGTSLTIQCQVDSQVTMMFWYRQQPGQSLTLIATANQGSEATYESGFVIDKFPISRPNLTFSTLTVSNMSPEDSSIYLCSGVQGGDGYTFGSGTRLTVV.

As to this clone: One end of the junction is discordant with germline, which a read error may explain. CDR3 nucleotide sequence: TGTGCCAGCTCGCCACCGAGCTCCTTAGCCAAAAACATTCAGTACTTC. Amino acids: CASSPPSSLAKNIQYF. V and J are TRBV18 and TRBJ2-4; D remains ambiguous. The CDR3 extends over 16 amino acids. From germline, CDR1 is KGHSH and CDR2 LQKENI.

On this clone: In this CDR3 the conserved last residue, phenylalanine or tryptophan, is missing, so a read error is likely. The DNA is left out, because the CDR3 cannot be placed on it with certainty; the CDR3 is given as TCRdb lists it. The chain combines TRBV20-1 with TRBJ2-7; the DNA was not compared with TRBD2, the D call given in the table. The CDR3 length is 11 residues, termini included. Germline V lookup: CDR1 DFQATT, CDR2 SNEGSKA (reference sequence). The CDR3 region is CSARGVAGVSL.

This clone was counted a few times. A much larger clone lies a single base off, so this may be a read error. The sample contains more than one DNA sequence encoding this CDR3. This chain uses TRBV7-3 with TRBJ1-1, with unresolved D. The ends were cut back, 1 base at V and 0 bases at J, with 3 bases in the middle. CDR3 length: 13 residues. Germline loops: CDR1 SGHTA, CDR2 FQGTGA. The DNA for the CDR3 is TGTGCCAGCAGCTTAAGGATGAACACTGAAGCTTTCTTT. Protein product: CASSLRMNTEAFF.

The chain has TRBV7-2 and TRBJ2-6, with D unresolved. The CDR3 is 13 residues long. Deletions cut 4 bases from V and 4 bases from J, with 5 bases between. In germline, CDR1 is SGHTA, CDR2 FQGNSA. The CDR3 here is CASSSQGANVLTF. The CDR3, as DNA: TGTGCCAGCAGCTCTCAGGGGGCCAACGTCCTGACTTTC.

The rearrangement links TRBV5-1 to TRBJ2-2, with TRBD2 identical over 8 bases. The junction had 6 bases not matched to a gene; V was cut back by 4 bases and J by 4 bases. Germline-derived CDR1 and CDR2 are SGHRS and YFSETQ. The CDR3 runs to 15 residues. The CDR3 loop reads CASSVGLAGTGELFF. CDR3 bases: TGCGCCAGCAGCGTCGGGCTAGCGGGCACCGGGGAGCTGTTTTTT.

The V call is TRBV6-6, the J call TRBJ2-3, with 9 bases fitting TRBD1. Germline CDR1 and CDR2: MNHNY and SVGAGI (reference sequence). Losses at the gene ends were 5 bases for V and 2 bases for J; bases not matched to a gene: 8. The CDR3 runs 16 residues. The CDR3 DNA reads TGTGCCAGCAGTAAAAACAGGGGGCCCACCACAGATACGCAGTATTTT. Its translation: CASSKNRGPTTDTQYF.

CDR3 residues: CASRPAAGEEQFF. The CDR3 bases are TGTGCCAGCAGACCCGCAGCGGGTGAGGAGCAGTTCTTC. This chain uses TRBV28 with TRBJ2-1; tentatively, D is TRBD2 (6 bases). With 6 bases removed from V and 10 bases from J, the gap between germline ends came to 16 bases. The CDR3 contains 13 residues. The germline gives CDR1 MDHEN, CDR2 SYDVKM.